These 22 T cell receptor beta chains share one sample of origin, sequenced in a study of a mutant IDH1 vaccine in newly diagnosed glioma (dated by TCRdb to 2020 to 2022). Receptor amplification or capture employed the immunoSEQ multiplex PCR assay. This immuneACCESS table, as held by TCRdb, lists in-frame sequences with V and J called but not all clones. Of the missing ones, under half trace to an unresolved V gene in checked studies; the others have no known cause. The sample includes about 54,000 clones, with roughly nine tenths observed a single time. 1.5% to 2% of the sample rests with the top ten. Per the publication, the time point label means: week 35, safety follow-up. Every vaccine dose consisted of 300 ug of a 20-mer mutant IDH1 peptide in Montanide, administered subcutaneously together with topical imiquimod. The antigens of these receptors remain unknown. The input for sequencing was PBMCs, taken from a glioma patient whose treatment included an IDH1 peptide vaccine. Receptor source: a man between 35 and 55 years old with glioma.

DNA for the CDR3: TGTGCCAGCAGGGGGGCCTATAATGAAAAACTGTTTTTT. Protein sequence: CASRGAYNEKLFF. The rearrangement joins TRBV6-1 to TRBJ1-4; possible D gene TRBD1, 6 bases. V was trimmed by 6 bases and J by 4 bases, leaving 9 bases between them. Germline V gene sequence: CDR1 MNHNS, CDR2 SASEGT. The CDR3 covers 13 residues.

The genes are TRBV28 and TRBJ1-5; D unclear. The CDR3 sequence is 12 residues long. Germline V gene sequence: CDR1 MDHEN, CDR2 SYDVKM. Trimming shortened V by 8 bases and J by 3 bases, and 8 bases separated the two germline ends. The CDR3 DNA reads TGTGCCAGCTGGGCCCTCAATCAGCCCCAGCATTTT. It translates to CASWALNQPQHF.

The J gene is TRBJ1-1, the V gene TRBV18; a possible D gene is TRBD1 (6 bases). Trimming left V 1 base short and J 2 bases short, with 11 bases between. The length of the CDR3 is 15 residues. Per germline, CDR1 KGHSH and CDR2 LQKENI. Here the CDR3 DNA reads TGTGCCAGCTCACCACAGGTGACAGGAAACACTGAAGCTTTCTTT. It is translated as CASSPQVTGNTEAFF.

The CDR3 here is CASSPRRLADSYEQYF. The CDR3 DNA reads TGTGCCAGTAGTCCGCGAAGACTAGCGGACTCCTACGAGCAGTACTTC. The chain joins TRBV19 to TRBJ2-7, with TRBD2 matching 9 bases. Germline values: CDR1 LNHDA, CDR2 SQIVND (reference sequence). The ends lost 5 bases at V and 0 bases at J; junction bases unmatched: 8. This CDR3 is 16 amino acids long.

The chain links TRBV18 to TRBJ1-1; a possible D gene is TRBD1 (5 bases). The CDR3 spans 15 residues. Per germline, CDR1 KGHSH and CDR2 LQKENI. V lost 3 bases to trimming and J lost 2 bases, with 13 bases between them. This CDR3 reads CASSPRRDLNTEAFF. CDR3 coding DNA: TGTGCCAGCTCACCTAGACGGGACTTAAACACTGAAGCTTTCTTT.

This chain joins TRBV5-6 and TRBJ1-1; D call uncertain. From germline, CDR1 is SGHDT and CDR2 YYEEEE. Between the trimmed V and J ends, which lost 1 base and 8 bases, there was a span of 6 bases. The CDR3 is made up of 11 amino acids. The CDR3 protein is CASSLWEEAFF. The CDR3 coding sequence is TGTGCCAGCAGCTTGTGGGAGGAAGCTTTCTTT.

This clone was seen only a few times. The chain employs TRBV11-3 and TRBJ1-1, with D perhaps matching TRBD1 (6 bases). The CDR3 runs 13 residues. Germline V lookup: CDR1 SGHNT, CDR2 YENEEA. V shed 5 bases and J shed 1 base, with 8 bases lying between them. This chain's CDR3 is CASSETGNTEAFF. For the CDR3, the DNA is TGTGCCAGCAGCGAGACAGGGAACACTGAAGCTTTCTTT.

The gene calls are TRBV6-6 and TRBJ1-3; tentatively, D is TRBD1 (5 bases). Trimming shortened V by 0 bases and J by 4 bases, and 10 bases separated the two germline ends. This CDR3 spans 15 amino acids. From germline, CDR1 is MNHNY and CDR2 SVGAGI (reference sequence). CDR3 coding DNA: TGTGCCAGCAGTTACTCGAACCAGGGCGGAAACACCATATATTTT. Translated: CASSYSNQGGNTIYF.

This chain joins TRBV5-6 and TRBJ2-7; no firm D call. Between the trimmed V and J ends, which lost 0 bases and 3 bases, there was a span of 7 bases. CDR1 is SGHDT and CDR2 is YYEEEE in the germline V gene. This CDR3 is built from 13 residues. The CDR3 protein is CASSLESGYEQYF. The CDR3 region has the DNA TGTGCCAGCAGCTTGGAGTCAGGCTACGAGCAGTACTTC.

J is TRBJ1-1 and V is TRBV6-5; 7 bases fit TRBD1. CDR1 is MNHEY, CDR2 SVGAGI, per germline. This CDR3 has 14 residues. Losses at the gene ends were 7 bases for V and 5 bases for J; bases not matched to a gene: 10. DNA for the CDR3: TGTGCCAGCAACCGGTACAGGGGAGTAACTGAAGCTTTCTTT. Its protein is CASNRYRGVTEAFF.

This clone has just a few counts. The rearrangement links TRBV18 to TRBJ1-5; D gene ambiguous. The CDR3 covers 14 residues. CDR1 and CDR2 from the germline V gene are KGHSH and LQKENI. With 2 bases removed from V and 4 bases from J, the gap between germline ends came to 9 bases. As DNA, the CDR3 is TGTGCCAGCTCACCAGGAGGGCGAAATCAGCCCCAGCATTTT. This encodes CASSPGGRNQPQHF.

The chain couples TRBV19 to TRBJ1-1, with TRBD1 as a possible D gene (6 bases). The CDR3 contains 16 residues. V gave up 5 bases and J gave up 0 bases, with 16 bases separating them. Germline V lookup: CDR1 LNHDA, CDR2 SQIVND (reference sequence). The CDR3 DNA reads as TGTGCCAGTAGTTCCATCGGGGGGCGGCTGAACACTGAAGCTTTCTTT. It yields the protein CASSSIGGRLNTEAFF.

The rearrangement links TRBV7-8 to TRBJ2-5, with D perhaps TRBD1 (5 bases). V lost 4 bases and J lost 4, with 19 bases in between. The CDR3 is 16 residues long. CDR1 is SGHVS, CDR2 FQNEAQ, per germline. For the CDR3, the DNA is TGTGCCAGCAGCTCCTCGGCAGGGCTTGTTATAGAGACCCAGTACTTC. Translating gives CASSSSAGLVIETQYF.

This clone was counted a single time. The chain joins TRBV7-8 to TRBJ1-2; D may be TRBD1 (5 bases). The CDR3 runs 13 residues. Trimming left V 2 bases short and J 5 bases short, with 9 bases between. Per the germline V gene, CDR1 is SGHVS and CDR2 is FQNEAQ. CDR3 residues: CASSLSREYGYTF. The CDR3 bases are TGTGCCAGCAGCTTATCCAGGGAGTATGGCTACACCTTC.

This chain links TRBV9 with TRBJ2-3; D is undetermined. Trimming left V 0 bases short and J 6 bases short, with 5 bases between. CDR3 length: 12 residues. Looked up from germline, CDR1 is SGDLS and CDR2 is YYNGEE. The CDR3: CASSVAADTQYF. CDR3 DNA sequence: TGTGCCAGCAGCGTAGCAGCGGATACGCAGTATTTT.

A remark on this clone: The same CDR3 also results from other DNA sequences found in this sample. The chain employs TRBV14 and TRBJ2-6; D gene uncertain. The length of the CDR3 is 13 residues. With 3 bases removed from V and 2 bases from J, the gap between germline ends came to 2 bases. Germline V gene sequence: CDR1 SGHDN, CDR2 FVKESK. The DNA of the CDR3 is TGTGCCAGCAGCCAGCCTGGGGCCAACGTCCTGACTTTC. Amino acids: CASSQPGANVLTF.

This clone is a singleton in its sample. The chain uses TRBV6-6 and TRBJ2-5, with D unclear. Germline CDR1 MNHNY, CDR2 SVGAGI (reference sequence). The CDR3 extends over 11 amino acids. Trimming pared 6 bases from V and 7 bases from J, leaving 9 bases between. CDR3 sequence (DNA): TGTGCCAGCAGCCCCGGCGGGACCCAGTACTTC. Amino acid sequence: CASSPGGTQYF.

CDR3 sequence (DNA): TGTGCCAGCCGTGGGGGCGCGAACTATGGCTACACCTTC. Encoded protein: CASRGGANYGYTF. The chain joins TRBV19 to TRBJ1-2, with a tentative D call TRBD1 (6 bases). The CDR3 is 13 amino acids. CDR1 is LNHDA and CDR2 is SQIVND in the germline V gene (reference sequence). Trimming stripped 9 bases from V and 2 bases from J, with 13 bases between.

J is TRBJ2-7 and V is TRBV9; 10 bases are shared with TRBD2. CDR3 size: 15 residues. The J segment lost 3 bases and the V segment lost 0 bases, leaving 3 bases of the junction unmatched. In germline, CDR1 is SGDLS, CDR2 YYNGEE. The CDR3 reads CASSVGTSGLYEQYF. The CDR3 DNA is TGTGCCAGCAGCGTAGGGACTAGCGGCCTCTACGAGCAGTACTTC.

The chain is built from TRBV18 and TRBJ1-2, with 8 bases matching TRBD1. The CDR3 has 14 residues. Germline CDR1 reads KGHSH; CDR2 reads LQKENI. The junction had 7 bases not matched to a gene; V was cut back by 0 bases and J by 10 bases. CDR3 amino acids: CASSPPGQARTYTF. DNA for the CDR3: TGTGCCAGCTCACCACCGGGACAGGCTCGGACCTACACCTTC. Using reference TRBV18 and TRBJ1-2 for the parts outside the CDR3, the full variable domain is NAGVMQNPRHLVRRRGQEARLRCSPMKGHSHVYWYRQLPEEGLKFMVYLQKENIIDESGMPKERFSAEFPKEGPSILRIQQVVRGDSAAYFCASSPPGQARTYTFGSGTRLTVV.

This clone was observed once. V is TRBV18 and J is TRBJ2-7; D not resolved. Germline V gene lookup returns CDR1 KGHSH and CDR2 LQKENI. Trimming shortened V by 5 bases and J by 2 bases, and 10 bases separated the two germline ends. The length of the CDR3 is 13 residues. CDR3 sequence: CASSVPSTYEQYF. The DNA of the CDR3 is TGTGCCAGCTCAGTACCTTCGACCTACGAGCAGTACTTC. Full variable domain (rest looked up from reference TRBV18 and TRBJ2-7): NAGVMQNPRHLVRRRGQEARLRCSPMKGHSHVYWYRQLPEEGLKFMVYLQKENIIDESGMPKERFSAEFPKEGPSILRIQQVVRGDSAAYFCASSVPSTYEQYFGPGTRLTVT.

This rearrangement joins TRBV29-1 to TRBJ2-5, with 7 nucleotides matching TRBD2. From germline, CDR1 is SQVTM and CDR2 ANQGSEA. The CDR3 totals 15 residues. CDR3 DNA sequence: TGCAGTGTAAGCCGCGGGACTACCCCTTGGGAGACCCAGTACTTC. As protein: CSVSRGTTPWETQYF.